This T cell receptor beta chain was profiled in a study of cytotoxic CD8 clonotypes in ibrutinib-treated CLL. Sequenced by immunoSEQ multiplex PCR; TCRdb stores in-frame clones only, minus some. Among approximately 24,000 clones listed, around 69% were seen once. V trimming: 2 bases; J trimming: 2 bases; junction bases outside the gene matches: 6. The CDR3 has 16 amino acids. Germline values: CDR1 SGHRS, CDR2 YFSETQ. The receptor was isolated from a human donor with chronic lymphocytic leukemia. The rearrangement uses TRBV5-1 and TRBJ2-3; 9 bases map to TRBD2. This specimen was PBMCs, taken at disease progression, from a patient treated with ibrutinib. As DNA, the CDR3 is TGCGCCAGCAGCTTCATAGCGGGGGCCTACACAGATACGCAGTATTTT. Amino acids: CASSFIAGAYTDTQYF.